This T cell receptor beta chain was identified during a study of CXCR3-negative and CXCR3-positive naive CD8 T cells (dated by TCRdb to 2018 to 2020). With regard to the full study: Approximately 130 million TRB reads were obtained in total, roughly 1.5 +/- 0.3 million reads per library. For the TRBV-TRBJ cluster analysis, the naive subsets came from roughly 5 donors, while the memory cells came from 3 donors. Diversity and physicochemical repertoire analyses were performed on approximately 10 donors pooled from two independent experiments.

A word on this clonotype: It lacks a known antigen.

The sequencer was a NextSeq 550. The Human TCR Profiling Kit (MiLaboratory) was used to make UMI-labeled 5' RACE TRB cDNA libraries. cDNA synthesis used the entire amount of extracted RNA, and PCR amplification then used the entire amount of cDNA produced. Libraries were prepared in parallel with an identical number of PCR cycles. Regarding the original processing steps: About 53,000 +/- 9,400 unique UMI-labeled TRB cDNA molecules per library were extracted with MIGEC and MiXCR, with at least two reads per UMI required. On average, about 40,000 +/- 10,000 functional in-frame TRB CDR3 nucleotide clonotypes lacking stop codons were found per library. After downsampling to 5000 UMI-labeled TRB molecules per sample, diversity metrics, including normalized Shannon-Wiener and Chao1, were computed in VDJtools. Clonotype-size-weighted physicochemical properties of the central five CDR3 residues (interaction energy, strength, volume and Kidera factor 4) were computed in VDJtools. After TCRdb reprocessed the reads, each CDR3 protein sequence was kept as one row, without DNA. These V and J calls derive from TCRdb rather than the authors' analysis. This specimen's table enumerates approximately 56,000 distinct CDR3 sequences. The ten largest clonotypes hold roughly 1.6% of the sample.

Each CD8+ T cell subset was flow-sorted in triplicate, and 300,000 or so cells per subset were placed directly into RLT lysis buffer. Naive CD8+ T cells were defined stringently as CD45RO-CCR7+CD27+CD95- to exclude memory contaminants. Peripheral blood mononuclear cells were isolated from buffy coats by standard density gradient centrifugation. Naive CXCR3-negative and CXCR3-positive CD8+ T cells were flow-sorted on a FACSAria III. Total RNA was extracted from sorted cells using an RNeasy Mini Kit. The CDR3, cysteine through phenylalanine, is 12 amino acids long. DNA was not recorded. CDR1 and CDR2, looked up from the germline V gene, are MDHEN and SYDVKM. What the research found in general, with its limitations: Compared with CXCR3-negative naive cells, CXCR3-positive naive cells had TRB CDR3s with higher hydrophobicity (lower Kidera factor 4), lower energy, and higher strength and volume indices. Because surface CD5, which is linked to self-reactivity in mice, was comparable between the naive subsets, TCR interaction strength was also inferred from TRB CDR3 physicochemical properties. Because CXCR3 expression was partially decreased after cryopreservation, freshly isolated PBMCs were used for most assays. Both naive subsets had comparably high repertoire diversity, while memory CD8+ T cells had much lower repertoire diversity. Similar TRBV-TRBJ usage was shown by naive CXCR3-negative and CXCR3-positive cells from the same donor, whereas distinct patterns were shown by memory cells.

Sequencing was done on a sample of naive CXCR3- CD8+ T cells from blood. The sample's cell subset or site label, in plain terms: CD45RO-CCR7+CD27+CD95- naive CD8+ T cells lacking CXCR3 (TNR3-). The TCR was taken from a human donor in good health. Some clones in this sample may be carry-over from other donors' samples. The V gene is TRBV28 and the J gene is TRBJ1-1. The CDR3 protein sequence reads: CASTKDETEAFF. Beyond the CDR3, the reference TRBV28 and TRBJ1-1 genes provide the residues; the full variable domain reads: DVKVTQSSRYLVKRTGEKVFLECVQDMDHENMFWYRQDPGLGLRLIYFSYDVKMKEKGDIPEGYSVSREKKERFSLILESASTNQTSMYLCASTKDETEAFFGQGTRLTVV.